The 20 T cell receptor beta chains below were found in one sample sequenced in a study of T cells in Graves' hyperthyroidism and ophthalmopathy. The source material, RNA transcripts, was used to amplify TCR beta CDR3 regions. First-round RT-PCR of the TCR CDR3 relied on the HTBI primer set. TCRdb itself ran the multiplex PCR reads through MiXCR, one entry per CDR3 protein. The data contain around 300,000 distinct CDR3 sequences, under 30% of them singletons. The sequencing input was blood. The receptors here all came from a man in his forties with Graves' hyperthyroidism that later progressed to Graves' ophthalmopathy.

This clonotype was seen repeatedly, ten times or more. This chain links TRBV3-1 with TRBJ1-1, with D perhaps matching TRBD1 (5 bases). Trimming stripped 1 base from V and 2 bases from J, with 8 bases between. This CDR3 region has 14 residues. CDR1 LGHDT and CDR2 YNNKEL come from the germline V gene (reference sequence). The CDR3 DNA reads TGTGCCAGCAGCCAAGGACAGATAAACACTGAAGCTTTCTTT. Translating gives CASSQGQINTEAFF.

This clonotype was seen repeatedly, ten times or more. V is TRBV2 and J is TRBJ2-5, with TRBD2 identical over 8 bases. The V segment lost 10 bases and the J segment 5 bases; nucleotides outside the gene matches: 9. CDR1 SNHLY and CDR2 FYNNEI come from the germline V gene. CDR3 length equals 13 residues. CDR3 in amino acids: CATSGSRDETQYF. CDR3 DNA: TGTGCCACCAGCGGGAGCAGGGATGAGACCCAGTACTTC. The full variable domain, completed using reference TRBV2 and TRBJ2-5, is EPEVTQTPSHQVTQMGQEVILRCVPISNHLYFYWYRQILGQKVEFLVSFYNNEISEKSEIFDDQFSVERPDGSNFTLKIRSTKLEDSAMYFCATSGSRDETQYFGPGTRLLVL.

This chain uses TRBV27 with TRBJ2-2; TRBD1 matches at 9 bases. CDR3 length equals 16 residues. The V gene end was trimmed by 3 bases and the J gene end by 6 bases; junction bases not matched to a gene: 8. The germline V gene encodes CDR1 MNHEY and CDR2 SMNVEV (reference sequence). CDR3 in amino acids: CASSLLTGQGAGELFF. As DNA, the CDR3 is TGTGCCAGCAGTTTGCTCACGGGACAGGGCGCCGGGGAGCTGTTTTTT.

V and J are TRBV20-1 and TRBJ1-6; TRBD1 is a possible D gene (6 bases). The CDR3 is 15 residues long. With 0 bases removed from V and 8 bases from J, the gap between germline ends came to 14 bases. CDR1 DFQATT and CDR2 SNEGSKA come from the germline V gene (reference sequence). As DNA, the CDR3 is TGCAGTGCTAGAGATTCCCGGACAGCATATTCACCCCTCCACTTT. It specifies CSARDSRTAYSPLHF.

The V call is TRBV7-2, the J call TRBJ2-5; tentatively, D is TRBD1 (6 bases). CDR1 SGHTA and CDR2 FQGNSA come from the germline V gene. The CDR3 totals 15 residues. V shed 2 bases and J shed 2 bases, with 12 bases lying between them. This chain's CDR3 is CASSLTGLGQETQYF. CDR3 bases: TGTGCCAGCAGCTTAACAGGGTTAGGGCAAGAGACCCAGTACTTC.

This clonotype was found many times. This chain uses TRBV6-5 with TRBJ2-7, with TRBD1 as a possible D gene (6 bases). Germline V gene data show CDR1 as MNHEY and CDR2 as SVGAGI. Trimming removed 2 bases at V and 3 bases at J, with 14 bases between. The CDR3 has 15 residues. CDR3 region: CASSYTLDSYYEQYF. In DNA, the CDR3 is TGTGCCAGCAGTTACACCTTGGACAGTTACTACGAGCAGTACTTC.

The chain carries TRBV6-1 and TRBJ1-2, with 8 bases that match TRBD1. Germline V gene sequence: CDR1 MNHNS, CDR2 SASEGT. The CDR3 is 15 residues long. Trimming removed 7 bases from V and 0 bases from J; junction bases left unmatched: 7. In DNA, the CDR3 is TGTGCCAGCAAGAAACAGGGGGAAGCTAACTATGGCTACACCTTC. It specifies CASKKQGEANYGYTF.

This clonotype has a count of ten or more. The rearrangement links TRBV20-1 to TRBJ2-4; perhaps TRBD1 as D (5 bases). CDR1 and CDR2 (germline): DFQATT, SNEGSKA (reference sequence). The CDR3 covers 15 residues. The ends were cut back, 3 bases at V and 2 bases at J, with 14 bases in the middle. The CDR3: CSARGRRGTKNIQYF. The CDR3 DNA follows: TGCAGTGCTAGGGGGCGGCGCGGAACCAAAAACATTCAGTACTTC.

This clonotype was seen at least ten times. The DNA for the CDR3 is TGTGCCAGCAGTTTAACTAGCGGGAGTTTTCGGGAGACCCAGTACTTC. It specifies CASSLTSGSFRETQYF. This chain links TRBV12-3 or TRBV12-4 with TRBJ2-5, with 11 bases lining up with TRBD2. With 2 bases clipped from V and 5 bases from J, the junction kept 7 bases outside the gene matches. This CDR3 contains 16 residues.

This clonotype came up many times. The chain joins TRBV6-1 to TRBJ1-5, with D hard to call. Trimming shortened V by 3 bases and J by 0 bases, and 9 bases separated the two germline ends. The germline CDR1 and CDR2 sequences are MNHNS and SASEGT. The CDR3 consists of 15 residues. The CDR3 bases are TGTGCCAGCAGTGATTGGGTTCGTAGCAATCAGCCCCAGCATTTT. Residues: CASSDWVRSNQPQHF.

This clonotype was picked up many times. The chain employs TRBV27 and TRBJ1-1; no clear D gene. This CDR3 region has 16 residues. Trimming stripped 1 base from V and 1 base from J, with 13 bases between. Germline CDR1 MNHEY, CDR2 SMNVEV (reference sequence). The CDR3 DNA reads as TGTGCCAGCAGTTTATTAGCTTTTGGGGAGAACACTGAAGCTTTCTTT. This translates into CASSLLAFGENTEAFF.

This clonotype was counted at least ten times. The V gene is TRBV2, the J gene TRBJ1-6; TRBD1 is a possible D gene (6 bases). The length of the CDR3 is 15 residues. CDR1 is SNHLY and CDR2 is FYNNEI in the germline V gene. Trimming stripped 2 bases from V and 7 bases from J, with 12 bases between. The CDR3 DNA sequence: TGTGCCAGCAGTGAATGGGGGGCGCGGAATTCACCCCTCCACTTT. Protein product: CASSEWGARNSPLHF.

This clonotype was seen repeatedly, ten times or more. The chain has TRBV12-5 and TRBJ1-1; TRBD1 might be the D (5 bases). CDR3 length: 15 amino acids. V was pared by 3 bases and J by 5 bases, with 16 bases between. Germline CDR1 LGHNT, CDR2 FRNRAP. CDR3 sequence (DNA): TGTGCTAGTGGTTTTAAGAGGGACGCCGTGACTGAAGCTTTCTTT. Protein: CASGFKRDAVTEAFF.

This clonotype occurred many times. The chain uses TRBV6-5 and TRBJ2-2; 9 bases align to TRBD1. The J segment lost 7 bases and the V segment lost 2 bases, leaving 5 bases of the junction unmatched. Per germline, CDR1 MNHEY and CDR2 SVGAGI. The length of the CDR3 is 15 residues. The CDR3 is CASSYPRTGVGELFF. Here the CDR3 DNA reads TGTGCCAGCAGTTACCCTAGGACAGGGGTCGGGGAGCTGTTTTTT.

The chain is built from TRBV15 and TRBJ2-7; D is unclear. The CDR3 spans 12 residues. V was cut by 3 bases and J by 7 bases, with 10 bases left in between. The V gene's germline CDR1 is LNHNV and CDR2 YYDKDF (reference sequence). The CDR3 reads CATSSSALEQYF. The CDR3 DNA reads TGTGCCACCAGCAGTTCGGCTTTAGAGCAGTACTTC.

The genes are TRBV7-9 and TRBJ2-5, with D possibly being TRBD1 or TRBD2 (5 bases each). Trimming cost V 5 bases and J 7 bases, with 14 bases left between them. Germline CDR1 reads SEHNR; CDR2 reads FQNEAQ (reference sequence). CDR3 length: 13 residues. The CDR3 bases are TGTGCCAGCAGCCCAAAATGGGACGGGACCCAGTACTTC. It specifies CASSPKWDGTQYF.

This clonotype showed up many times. The CDR3 loop reads CASSLTTGPGLDTGELFF. CDR3 nucleotides: TGTGCCAGCAGCTTAACCACAGGTCCGGGACTGGACACCGGGGAGCTGTTTTTT. The chain recombines TRBV7-3 with TRBJ2-2, with D perhaps TRBD2 (6 bases). CDR3 length equals 18 residues. Germline loops: CDR1 SGHTA, CDR2 FQGTGA. The V end was cut by 0 bases, the J end by 3 bases, with 17 bases between.

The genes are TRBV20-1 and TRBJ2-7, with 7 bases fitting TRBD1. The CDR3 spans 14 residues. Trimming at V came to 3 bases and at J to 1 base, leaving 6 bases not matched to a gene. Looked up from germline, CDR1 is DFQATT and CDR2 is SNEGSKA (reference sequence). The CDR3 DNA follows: TGCAGTGCTAGCGACCGACAGGGATCCTACGAGCAGTACTTC. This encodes CSASDRQGSYEQYF.

CDR3 sequence (DNA): TGTGCCAGCAGCTCGACAGGGATGTGGCGCGAGCAGTACTTC. This codes for CASSSTGMWREQYF. The chain recombines TRBV7-2 with TRBJ2-7; 7 bases line up with TRBD1. With 4 bases clipped from V and 6 bases from J, the junction kept 9 bases outside the gene matches. The CDR3 runs 14 residues. From germline, CDR1 is SGHTA and CDR2 FQGNSA.

DNA of the CDR3: TGTGCCAGCAGAAAGCGACTAGCGGGTATGAACACCGGGGAGCTGTTTTTT. It codes for CASRKRLAGMNTGELFF. The chain has TRBV12-3 or TRBV12-4 and TRBJ2-2, with 10 bases aligning to TRBD2. There are 17 residues in the CDR3. Trimming at V came to 6 bases and at J to 1 base, leaving 8 bases not matched to a gene.